The rows below give T cell receptor beta chains drawn from one sample of a study of cytomegalovirus exposure and HLA in healthy donors. The table came from immunoSEQ multiplex PCR; TCRdb's copy has only in-frame clones and leaves some out. The table records fewer than 250,000 clones, roughly 85% of them present only once. The sequenced material came from PBMCs. These receptors were collected from a woman aged 18 to 35 in good health and CMV-seronegative. Each CDR3 is given with its conserved first and last residue. The order of the fields is J gene, V gene, D gene, clone size, CDR3 protein, CDR3 DNA. D genes are given only for firm matches. Rows may omit the clone size; those that give it use once, few, many or a size class.

J: TRBJ1-2; V: TRBV27; D: TRBD1; size: .; CDR3: CASSPHRDRIGEPRANYGYTF; DNA: TGTGCCAGCAGTCCACACCGGGACAGAATCGGGGAACCCCGGGCTAACTATGGCTACACCTTC
J: TRBJ1-1; V: TRBV5-6; D: .; size: .; CDR3: CASSLGWDTEAFF; DNA: TGTGCCAGCAGCTTGGGGTGGGACACTGAAGCTTTCTTT
J: TRBJ2-5; V: TRBV27; D: .; size: .; CDR3: CASSLARETQYF; DNA: TGTGCCAGCAGTTTGGCCCGAGAGACCCAGTACTTC
J: TRBJ2-4; V: TRBV4-1; D: .; size: .; CDR3: CASSQEGGMLDIQYF; DNA: TGCGCCAGCAGCCAAGAAGGAGGGATGCTGGACATTCAGTACTTC
J: TRBJ2-3; V: TRBV7-9; D: .; size: .; CDR3: CASSHGFGRTDTQYF; DNA: TGTGCCAGCAGCCACGGGTTCGGGCGGACAGATACGCAGTATTTT
J: TRBJ2-7; V: TRBV30; D: TRBD1; size: .; CDR3: CAWSWDRGDEQYF; DNA: TGTGCCTGGAGTTGGGACAGGGGAGACGAGCAGTACTTC
J: TRBJ1-2; V: TRBV5-1; D: .; size: .; CDR3: CASSLEPGGYGYTF; DNA: TGCGCCAGCAGCTTGGAGCCGGGAGGCTATGGCTACACCTTC
J: TRBJ2-7; V: TRBV6-1; D: .; size: .; CDR3: CASSDIGIYSSYEQYF; DNA: TGTGCCAGCAGTGACATCGGGATTTACAGCTCCTACGAGCAGTACTTC
J: TRBJ2-1; V: TRBV27; D: .; size: .; CDR3: CASSRGSGYNEQFF; DNA: TGTGCCAGCAGCCGGGGGAGCGGGTACAATGAGCAGTTCTTC
J: TRBJ2-2; V: TRBV10-2; D: TRBD1; size: .; CDR3: CASSPGTGLTGELFF; DNA: TGCGCCAGCAGCCCAGGGACAGGGCTCACCGGGGAGCTGTTTTTT
J: TRBJ1-3; V: TRBV7-3; D: .; size: .; CDR3: CASSLSSGNTIYF; DNA: TGTGCCAGCAGCTTATCATCTGGAAACACCATATATTTT
J: TRBJ2-3; V: TRBV7-2; D: .; size: once; CDR3: CASALDRPDTQYF; DNA: TGTGCCAGCGCCTTGGACCGCCCAGATACGCAGTATTTT
J: TRBJ2-7; V: TRBV13; D: TRBD2; size: .; CDR3: CATSRLANSYEQYF; DNA: TGTGCCACCTCCAGACTAGCGAACTCCTACGAGCAGTACTTC
J: TRBJ1-6; V: TRBV7-8; D: .; size: .; CDR3: CASSLAYQTSAPLHF; DNA: TGTGCCAGCAGCTTAGCGTACCAGACTTCGGCTCCCCTCCACTTT
J: TRBJ2-2; V: TRBV5-1; D: .; size: .; CDR3: CASSLASGPRSGELFF; DNA: TGCGCCAGCAGCTTGGCGTCGGGCCCGAGAAGCGGGGAGCTGTTTTTT
J: TRBJ2-1; V: TRBV4-1; D: .; size: .; CDR3: CASSQGSGASSYNEQFF; DNA: TGCGCCAGCAGCCAAGGATCAGGGGCGAGCTCCTACAATGAGCAGTTCTTC
J: TRBJ2-7; V: TRBV10-1; D: TRBD2; size: .; CDR3: CASSDGSSGTYEQYF; DNA: TGCGCCAGCAGTGACGGGTCTAGCGGCACCTACGAGCAGTACTTC
J: TRBJ2-1; V: TRBV19; D: TRBD2; size: .; CDR3: CASSPHPGAAGDEQFF; DNA: TGTGCCAGTAGTCCCCACCCGGGTGCAGCGGGGGATGAGCAGTTCTTC
J: TRBJ2-1; V: TRBV7-3; D: TRBD2; size: .; CDR3: CASSLTSGRLGEQFF; DNA: TGTGCCAGCAGCTTAACTAGCGGGAGGTTAGGTGAGCAGTTCTTC
J: TRBJ1-5; V: TRBV27; D: .; size: .; CDR3: CASRPTGNQPQHF; DNA: TGTGCCAGCAGGCCAACAGGCAATCAGCCCCAGCATTTT
J: TRBJ2-7; V: TRBV9; D: .; size: .; CDR3: CASSVEISPREQYF; DNA: TGTGCCAGCAGCGTAGAGATTTCCCCCCGCGAGCAGTACTTC
J: TRBJ2-5; V: TRBV9; D: TRBD1; size: .; CDR3: CASSVGQGVRETQYF; DNA: TGTGCCAGCAGCGTAGGACAGGGGGTAAGAGAGACCCAGTACTTC
J: TRBJ2-6; V: TRBV7-6; D: .; size: few; CDR3: CASSLVRGGANVLTF; DNA: TGTGCCAGCAGCTTGGTTCGGGGTGGGGCCAACGTCCTGACTTTC
J: TRBJ1-4; V: TRBV5-1; D: .; size: .; CDR3: CASSSNGGWSEKLFF; DNA: TGCGCCAGCAGCTCGAACGGGGGATGGAGCGAAAAACTGTTTTTT
J: TRBJ2-3; V: TRBV5-1; D: .; size: .; CDR3: CASSLDGTDTQYF; DNA: TGCGCCAGCAGCTTGGACGGCACAGATACGCAGTATTTT
J: TRBJ2-7; V: TRBV7-2; D: TRBD2; size: .; CDR3: CASRHRTSGPYEQYF; DNA: TGTGCCAGCAGGCACCGGACTAGCGGACCTTACGAGCAGTACTTC
J: TRBJ1-5; V: TRBV30; D: .; size: .; CDR3: CAWSGARDQPQHF; DNA: TGTGCCTGGAGTGGGGCGAGGGATCAGCCCCAGCATTTT
J: TRBJ1-1; V: TRBV29-1; D: .; size: .; CDR3: CSVERIRGLDTEAFF; DNA: TGCAGCGTTGAACGAATTAGGGGCCTGGACACTGAAGCTTTCTTT
J: TRBJ2-7; V: TRBV6-5; D: .; size: .; CDR3: CASSYFGDEGYEQYF; DNA: TGTGCCAGCAGTTACTTTGGGGACGAGGGCTACGAGCAGTACTTC
J: TRBJ1-2; V: TRBV9; D: TRBD1; size: many; CDR3: CASSVIQGADGYTF; DNA: TGTGCCAGCAGCGTAATACAGGGGGCGGATGGCTACACCTTC
J: TRBJ2-2; V: TRBV9; D: TRBD1; size: .; CDR3: CASSGRQGGTGELFF; DNA: TGTGCCAGCAGCGGACGACAGGGCGGCACCGGGGAGCTGTTTTTT
J: TRBJ1-1; V: TRBV4-2; D: .; size: few; CDR3: CASSPSGRENTEAFF; DNA: TGTGCCAGCAGCCCCTCGGGGCGGGAGAACACTGAAGCTTTCTTT
J: TRBJ1-1; V: TRBV29-1; D: .; size: .; CDR3: CSAGQSHEAFF; DNA: TGCAGCGCCGGACAGTCCCATGAAGCTTTCTTT
J: TRBJ2-7; V: TRBV28; D: .; size: .; CDR3: CASSLYGWEQYF; DNA: TGTGCCAGCAGTCTGTACGGGTGGGAGCAGTACTTC
J: TRBJ1-5; V: TRBV18; D: .; size: once; CDR3: CASSPPGASEGNQPQHF; DNA: TGTGCCAGCTCACCACCGGGGGCCTCGGAGGGCAATCAGCCCCAGCATTTT
J: TRBJ2-2; V: TRBV4-1; D: .; size: .; CDR3: CASSQGTARTGELFF; DNA: TGCGCCAGCAGCCAAGGGACAGCGAGGACCGGGGAGCTGTTTTTT
J: TRBJ2-3; V: TRBV7-2; D: .; size: .; CDR3: CASSPPGNTDTQYF; DNA: TGTGCCAGCAGCCCTCCAGGGAACACAGATACGCAGTATTTT
J: TRBJ2-3; V: TRBV9; D: TRBD2; size: .; CDR3: CASSVDLGLAGERDTQYF; DNA: TGTGCCAGCAGCGTAGACCTGGGACTAGCGGGAGAAAGAGATACGCAGTATTTT
J: TRBJ2-3; V: TRBV2; D: TRBD2; size: once; CDR3: CASSEGGREDTQYF; DNA: TGTGCCAGCAGTGAAGGCGGGAGGGAAGATACGCAGTATTTT
J: TRBJ1-1; V: TRBV5-1; D: .; size: few; CDR3: CASTQTRGNTEAFF; DNA: TGCGCCAGCACCCAAACGAGGGGGAACACTGAAGCTTTCTTT
J: TRBJ2-6; V: TRBV19; D: .; size: .; CDR3: CASSWGPGANVLTF; DNA: TGTGCCAGTAGTTGGGGACCTGGGGCCAACGTCCTGACTTTC
J: TRBJ2-3; V: TRBV18; D: TRBD2; size: .; CDR3: CASSPNIAGGTDTQYF; DNA: TGTGCCAGCTCACCGAATATAGCGGGGGGCACAGATACGCAGTATTTT
J: TRBJ2-2; V: TRBV7-3; D: .; size: .; CDR3: CASSLRRDTGELFF; DNA: TGTGCCAGCAGCTTAAGAAGGGACACCGGGGAGCTGTTTTTT
J: TRBJ2-7; V: TRBV27; D: .; size: .; CDR3: CASSLNPLGGGSFYEQYF; DNA: TGTGCCAGCAGTTTAAACCCCCTTGGGGGCGGGAGTTTTTACGAGCAGTACTTC
J: TRBJ1-2; V: TRBV2; D: TRBD1; size: .; CDR3: CASSPRGQNYGYTF; DNA: TGTGCCAGCAGCCCCAGGGGGCAGAACTATGGCTACACCTTC
J: TRBJ2-1; V: TRBV27; D: TRBD2; size: .; CDR3: CASSPSLVLAGIPYNEQFF; DNA: TGTGCCAGCAGTCCCTCACTGGTACTAGCGGGCATACCCTACAATGAGCAGTTCTTC
J: TRBJ1-1; V: TRBV7-3; D: .; size: .; CDR3: CASSVDSYTEAFF; DNA: TGTGCCAGCAGCGTCGACAGTTACACTGAAGCTTTCTTT
J: TRBJ2-1; V: TRBV6-5; D: .; size: .; CDR3: CASSPGANNEQFF; DNA: TGTGCCAGCAGCCCGGGGGCAAACAATGAGCAGTTCTTC